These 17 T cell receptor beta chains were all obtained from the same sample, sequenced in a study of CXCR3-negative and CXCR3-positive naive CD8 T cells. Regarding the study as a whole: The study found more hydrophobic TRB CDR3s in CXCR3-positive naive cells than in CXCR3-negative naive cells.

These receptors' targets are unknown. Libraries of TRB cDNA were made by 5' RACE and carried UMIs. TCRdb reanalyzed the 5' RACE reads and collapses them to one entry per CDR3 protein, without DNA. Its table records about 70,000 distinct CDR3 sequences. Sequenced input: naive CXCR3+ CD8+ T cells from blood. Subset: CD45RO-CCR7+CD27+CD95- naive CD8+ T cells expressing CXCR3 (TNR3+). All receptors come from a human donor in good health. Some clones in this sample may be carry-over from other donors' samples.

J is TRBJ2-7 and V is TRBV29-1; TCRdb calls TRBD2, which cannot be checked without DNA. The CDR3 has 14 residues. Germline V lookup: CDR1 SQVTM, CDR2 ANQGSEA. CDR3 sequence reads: CSVGSGVNSYEQYF.

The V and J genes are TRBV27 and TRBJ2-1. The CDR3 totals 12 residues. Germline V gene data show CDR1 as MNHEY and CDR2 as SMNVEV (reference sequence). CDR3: CASSPSSGEQFF.

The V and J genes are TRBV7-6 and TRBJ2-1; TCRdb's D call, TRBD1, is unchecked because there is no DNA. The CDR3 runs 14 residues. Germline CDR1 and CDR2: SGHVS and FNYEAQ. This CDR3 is CASSRTGGYNEQFF.

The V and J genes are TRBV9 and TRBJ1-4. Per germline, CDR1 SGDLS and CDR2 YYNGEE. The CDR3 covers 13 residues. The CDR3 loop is CASSPWGGEKLFF. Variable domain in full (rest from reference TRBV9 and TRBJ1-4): DSGVTQTPKHLITATGQRVTLRCSPRSGDLSVYWYQQSLDQGLQFLIQYYNGEERAKGNILERFSAQQFPDLHSELNLSSLELGDSALYFCASSPWGGEKLFFGSGTQLSVL.

This CDR3 reads CASSLPAGRANTGELFF. The chain joins TRBV7-6 to TRBJ2-2. The CDR3 covers 17 residues. Germline-derived CDR1 and CDR2 are SGHVS and FNYEAQ.

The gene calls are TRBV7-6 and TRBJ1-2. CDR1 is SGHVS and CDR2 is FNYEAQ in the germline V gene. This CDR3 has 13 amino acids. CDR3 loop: CASSSGGAYGYTF.

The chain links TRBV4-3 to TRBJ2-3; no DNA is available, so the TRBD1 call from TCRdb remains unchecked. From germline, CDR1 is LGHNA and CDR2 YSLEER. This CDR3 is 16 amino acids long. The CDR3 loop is CASSQGEGARTDTQYF.

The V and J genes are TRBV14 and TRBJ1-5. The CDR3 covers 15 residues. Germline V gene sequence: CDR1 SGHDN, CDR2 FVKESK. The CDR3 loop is CASSQERYSNQPQHF.

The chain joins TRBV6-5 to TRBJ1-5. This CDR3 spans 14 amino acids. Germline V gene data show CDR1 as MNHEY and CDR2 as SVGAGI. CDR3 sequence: CASSYSNGNQPQHF.

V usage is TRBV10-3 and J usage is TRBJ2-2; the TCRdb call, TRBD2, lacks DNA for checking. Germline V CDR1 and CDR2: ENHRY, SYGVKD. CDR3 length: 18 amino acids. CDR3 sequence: CAITESSGGHLNTGELFF.

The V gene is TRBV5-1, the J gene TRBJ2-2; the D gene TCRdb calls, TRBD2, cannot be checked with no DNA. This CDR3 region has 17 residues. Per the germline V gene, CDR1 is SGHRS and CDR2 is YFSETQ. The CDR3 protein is CASSQKPSGPNAGELFF.

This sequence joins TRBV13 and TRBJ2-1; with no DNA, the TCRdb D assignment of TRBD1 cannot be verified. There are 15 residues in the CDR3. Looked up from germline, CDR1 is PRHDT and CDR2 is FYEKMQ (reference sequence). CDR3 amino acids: CASSPPGTEYNEQFF.

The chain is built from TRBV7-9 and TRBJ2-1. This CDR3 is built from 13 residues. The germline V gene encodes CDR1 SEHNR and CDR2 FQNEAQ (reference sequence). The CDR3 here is CASSSTVRNEQFF.

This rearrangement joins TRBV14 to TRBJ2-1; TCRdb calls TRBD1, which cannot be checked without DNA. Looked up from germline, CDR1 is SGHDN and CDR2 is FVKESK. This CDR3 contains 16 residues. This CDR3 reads CASSPQGAERDNEQFF.

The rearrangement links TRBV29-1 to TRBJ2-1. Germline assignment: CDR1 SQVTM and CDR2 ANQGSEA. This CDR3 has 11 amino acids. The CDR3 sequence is CSVGWANEQFF.

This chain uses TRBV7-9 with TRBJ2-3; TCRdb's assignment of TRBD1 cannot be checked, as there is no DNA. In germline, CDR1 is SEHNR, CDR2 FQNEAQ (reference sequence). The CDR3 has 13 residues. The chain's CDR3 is CASSFRGADTQYF.

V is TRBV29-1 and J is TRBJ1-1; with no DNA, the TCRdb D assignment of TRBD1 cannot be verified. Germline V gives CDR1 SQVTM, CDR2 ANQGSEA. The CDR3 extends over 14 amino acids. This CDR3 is CSVVLGAMNTEAFF.